This T cell receptor (beta chain) originates from a study of OX40 agonist ivuxolimab in advanced cancers. Study-wide context: Patients were given ivuxolimab, an antibody that agonizes OX40 (CD134). Patients were under 90% male with ages roughly 20 to 90, mean around 58. Partial responses occurred in Three dose-escalation patients, one with hepatocellular carcinoma and two with cutaneous melanoma.

Study-level results: Researchers report that CD8+ T cells had, on average, more expanded clones than CD4+.

V shed 1 base, J shed 8 bases, and the junction held 6 bases outside the gene matches. The length of the CDR3 is 16 residues. CDR1 is SGHTA and CDR2 is FQGNSA in the germline V gene. With regard to this clone: Its antigen is as yet unknown.

TCRdb's table, derived via immunoSEQ multiplex PCR, lists solely in-frame clones and lacks some. This sample has about 100,000 clones; 90% occur once, and the top ten carry over 0.3%. The specimen comprised CD4+ or CD8+ T cells sorted from blood, sampled in a trial of the OX40 agonist ivuxolimab. The TCR originated in an adult with an advanced solid tumor such as melanoma, head and neck, liver or kidney cancer. The chain combines TRBV7-2 with TRBJ2-4; 12 nucleotides agree with TRBD2. The CDR3 loop reads CASSLGGLAGSDIQYF. For the CDR3, the DNA is TGTGCCAGCAGCTTAGGTGGACTAGCGGGAAGTGACATTCAGTACTTC.